The 2 T cell receptor beta chains presented below share a single source sample, sequenced in a study of CD4 T cells in relation to SARS-CoV-2 and coronaviruses listed by TCRdb under 2021. The library was made by the immunoSEQ multiplex PCR assay. TCRdb stores this immuneACCESS table with in-frame sequences only. Part of the clones is absent; in the studies checked, under half of the shortfall reflects unresolved V genes, and no reason is known for the rest. This sample has about 36,000 clones in its table, and approximately 83% of those were observed once. The top ten constitute 6% to 8.5% of the sample. Antigens for these TCRs are unknown. The sample consisted of naive CD4+ T cells from PBMCs, cultured in vitro. The label giving this sample's cell subset or site can be read as: naive CD4+ T cells isolated by negative enrichment. All receptors come from an adult with COVID-19.

The chain uses TRBV5-1 and TRBJ2-7, with 7 nucleotides matching TRBD1. The CDR3 loop spans 15 amino acids. Looked up from germline, CDR1 is SGHRS and CDR2 is YFSETQ. Trimming removed 0 bases from V and 2 bases from J; junction bases left unmatched: 5. The CDR3 nucleotides read TGCGCCAGCAGCTTGGTTGGGACAGATGCCTACGAGCAGTACTTC. Translation: CASSLVGTDAYEQYF.

The rearrangement joins TRBV9 to TRBJ1-6, with unresolved D. V was pared by 1 base and J by 8 bases, with 10 bases between. The germline gives CDR1 SGDLS, CDR2 YYNGEE. The CDR3 runs to 14 residues. CDR3: CASSVRVEDSPLHF. The CDR3 nucleotides read TGTGCCAGCAGCGTAAGGGTTGAGGATTCACCCCTCCACTTT.